This T cell receptor beta chain came from a study of multiple sclerosis patients with progressive multifocal leukoencephalopathy. The study's findings and limits: Expanded clones at PML onset predated and persisted through natalizumab therapy. Lower normalized Shannon entropy suggested reduced TRB diversity in most PML patients.

The CDR3 extends over 14 amino acids. CDR1 is MDHEN and CDR2 is SYDVKM in the germline V gene. Trimming removed 3 bases from V and 4 bases from J, with 9 bases in between. Sample time point: 5 to 6 months of natalizumab therapy. All patients had prior interferon beta, and all PML patients were female. T1 and T2 blood were collected at 6 and 12 months of natalizumab. This table comes from immunoSEQ multiplex PCR, and its TCRdb copy is limited to in-frame clones, with some not included. The sample yields tens of thousands of clones, roughly 86% seen once. On this clone itself: Its antigen is undetermined.

The J gene is TRBJ1-4, the V gene TRBV28; D uncertain. The source of this sequence is a human donor with multiple sclerosis. Sequencing was performed on PBMCs, taken from a patient treated with natalizumab. CDR3 nucleotides: TGTGCCAGCAGTTTCTCGGGTCTTAATGAAAAACTGTTTTTT. It translates to CASSFSGLNEKLFF.